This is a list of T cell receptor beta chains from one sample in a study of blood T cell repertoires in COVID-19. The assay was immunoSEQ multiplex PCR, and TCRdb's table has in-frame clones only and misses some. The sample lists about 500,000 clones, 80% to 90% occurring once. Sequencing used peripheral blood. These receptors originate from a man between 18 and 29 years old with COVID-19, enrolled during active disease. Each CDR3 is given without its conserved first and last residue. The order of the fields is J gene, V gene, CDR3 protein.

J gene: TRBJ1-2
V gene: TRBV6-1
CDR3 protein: ASSEAGKGGGYT

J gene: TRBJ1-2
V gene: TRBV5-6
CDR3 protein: ASSLGGPSNYGYT

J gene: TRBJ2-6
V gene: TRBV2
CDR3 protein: ASRRESGANVLT

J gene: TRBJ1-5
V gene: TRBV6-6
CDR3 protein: ASSYARANQPQH

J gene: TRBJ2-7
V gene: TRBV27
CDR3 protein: ASSFNAGYEQY

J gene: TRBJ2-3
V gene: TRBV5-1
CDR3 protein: ASSLVRVRVTDTQY

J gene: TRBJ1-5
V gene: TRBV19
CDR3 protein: ASSIGSIDQPQH

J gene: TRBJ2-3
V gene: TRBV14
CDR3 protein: ASSQSSPYVTAQY

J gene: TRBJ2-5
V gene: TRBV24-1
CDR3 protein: ATKGTGRPQETQY

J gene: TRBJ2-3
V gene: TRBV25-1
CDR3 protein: ASSESGTTTDTQY

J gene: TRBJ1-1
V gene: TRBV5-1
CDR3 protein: ASSFSTLGGTEAF

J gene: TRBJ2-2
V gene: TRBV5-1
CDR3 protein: ASSLDRGNTGELF

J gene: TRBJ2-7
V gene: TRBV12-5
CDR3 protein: ASGLVQGIAYEQY

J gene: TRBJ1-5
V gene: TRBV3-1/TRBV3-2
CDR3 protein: ASSQGRGKGRQNQPQH

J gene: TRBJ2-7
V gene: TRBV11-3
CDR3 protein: ASSSYHEGSYEQY

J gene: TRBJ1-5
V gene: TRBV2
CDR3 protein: ASRRGGGGPQH

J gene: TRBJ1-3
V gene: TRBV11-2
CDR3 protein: ASSFKLISGNTIY

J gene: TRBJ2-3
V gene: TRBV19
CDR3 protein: ASSIKAGVQDTQY

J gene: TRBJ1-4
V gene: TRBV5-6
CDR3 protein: ASSLAGQGLEEKLF

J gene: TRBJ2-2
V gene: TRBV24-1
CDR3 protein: ATSTPTDSYTGELF

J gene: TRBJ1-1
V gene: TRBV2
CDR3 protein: ASSAGQGVNTEAF

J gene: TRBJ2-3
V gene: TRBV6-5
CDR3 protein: ASSYLGLVGNDTQY

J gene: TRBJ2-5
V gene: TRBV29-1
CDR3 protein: SANQETQY

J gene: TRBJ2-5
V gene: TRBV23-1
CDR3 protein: ASSPRKRRETQY

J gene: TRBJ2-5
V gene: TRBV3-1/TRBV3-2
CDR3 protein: ASSQEPGTSQETQY

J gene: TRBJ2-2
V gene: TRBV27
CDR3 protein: ASTWASGGVRTGELF

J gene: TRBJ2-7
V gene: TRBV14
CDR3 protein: ASSPRFPYEQY

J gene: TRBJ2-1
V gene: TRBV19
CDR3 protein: ASGGTSYNEQF

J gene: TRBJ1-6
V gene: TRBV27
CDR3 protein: ASSFRTENSPLH

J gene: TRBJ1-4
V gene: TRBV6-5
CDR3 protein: ASSILQPEKLF

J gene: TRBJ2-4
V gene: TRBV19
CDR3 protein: ASSIGPSGRNIQY

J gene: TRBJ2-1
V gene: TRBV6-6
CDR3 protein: ASSYPGGIEQF

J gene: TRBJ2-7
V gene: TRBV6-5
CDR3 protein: ASSYSYGYEQY

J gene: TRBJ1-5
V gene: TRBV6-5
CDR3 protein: ASSNGQGTQPQH

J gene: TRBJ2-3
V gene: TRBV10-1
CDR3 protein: ASSALARSTDTQY

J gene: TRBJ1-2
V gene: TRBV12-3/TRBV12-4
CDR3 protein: ASSLRGGYT

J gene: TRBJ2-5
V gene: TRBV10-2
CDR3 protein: ASSESKLAGGRKETQY

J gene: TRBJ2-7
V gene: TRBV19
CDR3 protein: ASSPGFGGGLAGTSSYEQY

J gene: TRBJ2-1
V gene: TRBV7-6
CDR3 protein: ASSLEASGPPNEQF

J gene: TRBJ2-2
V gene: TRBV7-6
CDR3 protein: ASSPIPGRELWGNTGELF

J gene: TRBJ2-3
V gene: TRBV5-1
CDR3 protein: ASSTGQASSTDTQY

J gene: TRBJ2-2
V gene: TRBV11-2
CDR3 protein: ASSLGLAVSIGELF

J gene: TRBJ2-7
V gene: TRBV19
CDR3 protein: ATELARGEQY

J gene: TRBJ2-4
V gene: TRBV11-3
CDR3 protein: ASSLGLAGLRNIQY

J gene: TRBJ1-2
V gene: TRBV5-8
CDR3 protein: ASSRGTDYGYT

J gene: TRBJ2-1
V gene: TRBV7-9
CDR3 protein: ASSSRDTGVRNEQF

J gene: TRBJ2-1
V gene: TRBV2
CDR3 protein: ASSEGLFNEQF

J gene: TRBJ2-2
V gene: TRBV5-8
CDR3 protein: ASSPGQTNTGELF